The next 13 T cell receptor beta chains were all read from a single sample in a study of radiation and T cells in renal cell carcinoma. Time point reported: blood 4 weeks post-SBRT, at nephrectomy. As to treatment: 15 Gy SBRT to primary tumor, nephrectomy 4 weeks later. Sequencing was performed with immunoSEQ multiplex PCR; in TCRdb, only in-frame clones are kept and a portion is missing. The sample has around 94,000 clones; about 82% are singletons. The sample was blood, taken from a patient whose treatment included radiotherapy and nephrectomy. Receptors originate from a man in his forties or fifties with renal cell carcinoma.

The chain links TRBV6-5 to TRBJ1-1; D is ambiguous. Germline V CDR1 and CDR2: MNHEY, SVGAGI. The length of the CDR3 is 15 residues. V shed 0 bases and J shed 1 base, with 9 bases lying between them. Written as DNA, the CDR3 is TGTGCCAGCAGTTACTCGACACACCCGAACACTGAAGCTTTCTTT. It is translated as CASSYSTHPNTEAFF.

J is TRBJ2-2 and V is TRBV9; the match to TRBD2 covers 9 bases. Trimming at V came to 3 bases and at J to 1 base, leaving 16 bases not matched to a gene. The CDR3 has 20 amino acids. Germline CDR1 reads SGDLS; CDR2 reads YYNGEE. The CDR3 sequence is CASSARLIAGAWGNTGELFF. CDR3 sequence (DNA): TGTGCCAGCAGCGCCAGACTAATAGCGGGAGCGTGGGGGAACACCGGGGAGCTGTTTTTT.

In its sample, this clone was seen a few times. V and J are TRBV28 and TRBJ1-1; D gene ambiguous. Per the germline V gene, CDR1 is MDHEN and CDR2 is SYDVKM. This CDR3 has 14 residues. The V gene lost 0 bases and the J gene lost 3 bases, with 8 bases spanning the gap. Written as DNA, the CDR3 is TGTGCCAGCAGTTTATGGGGGAGGGACACTGAAGCTTTCTTT. This sequence encodes CASSLWGRDTEAFF.

The count of this clone is one. V is TRBV6-6 and J is TRBJ2-7; a possible D gene is TRBD1 (6 bases). This CDR3 region has 11 residues. Looked up from germline, CDR1 is MNHNY and CDR2 is SVGAGI (reference sequence). V lost 9 bases, J lost 5 bases, and 11 bases lay in between. CDR3 DNA: TGTGCCAGTTACAGGGACCACGAGCAGTACTTC. Encoded protein: CASYRDHEQYF.

The chain carries TRBV19 and TRBJ2-6; D possibly corresponds to TRBD1 (6 bases). Trimming cost V 7 bases and J 0 bases, with 10 bases left between them. This CDR3 comprises 15 residues. Germline-derived CDR1 and CDR2 are LNHDA and SQIVND (reference sequence). The DNA for the CDR3 is TGTGCCAGTAATACAGGGAACTCTGGGGCCAACGTCCTGACTTTC. The encoded protein is CASNTGNSGANVLTF.

The V call is TRBV6-6, the J call TRBJ2-7; no definite D call. Germline values: CDR1 MNHNY, CDR2 SVGAGI (reference sequence). The V gene lost 2 bases and the J gene lost 5 bases, with 7 bases spanning the gap. The CDR3 sequence is 12 residues long. The CDR3 loop is CASSYRGHEQYF. CDR3 nucleotides: TGTGCCAGCAGTTACCGCGGTCACGAGCAGTACTTC.

This rearrangement joins TRBV30 to TRBJ1-2, with 12 bases lining up with TRBD1. The CDR3 is 15 amino acids. CDR1 is GTSNPN and CDR2 is SVGIG in the germline V gene (reference sequence). V was pared by 2 bases and J by 8 bases, with 9 bases of the junction left unmatched. CDR3 in amino acids: CAWSLPWDRGLGYTF. The CDR3 nucleotides read TGTGCCTGGAGTCTTCCCTGGGACAGGGGGCTCGGCTACACCTTC.

The CDR3 loop reads CATSTGGRMNTEAFF. In DNA form, the CDR3 reads TGTGCCACCTCCACAGGGGGTAGGATGAACACTGAAGCTTTCTTT. The rearrangement links TRBV6-5 to TRBJ1-1, with 8 positions matching TRBD1. The trim removed 10 bases at V and 0 bases at J, leaving 10 bases unmatched. The CDR3 has 15 amino acids. CDR1 and CDR2 from the germline V gene are MNHEY and SVGAGI.

V usage is TRBV7-2 and J usage is TRBJ1-2, with D unclear. CDR1 SGHTA and CDR2 FQGNSA come from the germline V gene. The CDR3 has 15 residues. The V end was cut by 5 bases, the J end by 9 bases, with 22 bases between. The CDR3 DNA is TGTGCCAGCAGCCCCCGCTACCGGGGTGAGGAGCGCTACACCTTC. It encodes CASSPRYRGEERYTF. The variable domain in full, with the rest retrieved from reference TRBV7-2 and TRBJ1-2, is GAGVSQSPSNKVTEKGKDVELRCDPISGHTALYWYRQSLGQGLEFLIYFQGNSAPDKSGLPSDRFSAERTGGSVSTLTIQRTQQEDSAVYLCASSPRYRGEERYTFGSGTRLTVV.

The chain employs TRBV5-1 and TRBJ2-7; TRBD1 matches 10 bases. V lost 4 bases to trimming and J lost 4 bases; unmatched junction nucleotides: 8. CDR1 and CDR2 from the germline V gene are SGHRS and YFSETQ. This CDR3 is built from 15 residues. The CDR3 protein is CASSPRDRGFYEQYF. CDR3 DNA sequence: TGCGCCAGCAGCCCCCGGGACAGGGGTTTTTACGAGCAGTACTTC.

In this sample, this clone turned up once. The J gene is TRBJ2-2, the V gene TRBV6-5; D ambiguous. The CDR3 sequence is 14 residues long. The V end was cut by 0 bases, the J end by 5 bases, with 7 bases between. Looked up from germline, CDR1 is MNHEY and CDR2 is SVGAGI. CDR3: CASSYSWVTGELFF. CDR3 DNA: TGTGCCAGCAGTTACTCGTGGGTTACCGGGGAGCTGTTTTTT.

The genes are TRBV4-2 and TRBJ1-5; a weak D match, TRBD1 (6 bases). The CDR3 length is 17 residues. CDR1 is LGHNA and CDR2 is YNFKEQ in the germline V gene. The V end was cut by 3 bases, the J end by 0 bases, with 15 bases between. The CDR3 DNA reads as TGTGCCAGCAGCCACGAGGACAGCGCGTATAGCAATCAGCCCCAGCATTTT. Protein sequence: CASSHEDSAYSNQPQHF.

The J gene is TRBJ1-2, the V gene TRBV11-2, with D possibly matching TRBD1 (5 bases). Germline V CDR1 and CDR2: SGHAT, FQNNGV. Trimming took 5 bases from V and 4 from J, leaving 11 bases between them. CDR3 length equals 13 residues. The CDR3 sequence: CASSPLGGYGYTF. DNA for the CDR3: TGTGCCAGCAGCCCACTCGGGGGCTATGGCTACACCTTC.